One and the same sample provided the 8 T cell receptor beta chains below, sequenced in a study of CD8+CD57+ T cells in acquired aplastic anemia. Using genomic DNA as the template, TCR beta VDJ and CDR3 profiling was carried out. TCRdb fed the reads into MiXCR, producing one record per CDR3 protein. The table has under 500,000 distinct CDR3 sequences, around 33% seen once. By flow cytometry, patients selected for sequencing had shown an expansion of CD8+CD57+ cells. The sequencing input was sorted CD4+, CD8+, or CD8+CD57+ T cells (not recorded which) from PBMCs. The receptors shown here come from a human donor with aplastic anemia.

This clonotype was seen at least ten times. J is TRBJ2-1 and V is TRBV10-3; D is possibly TRBD2 (7 bases). In germline, CDR1 is ENHRY, CDR2 SYGVKD. V gave up 3 bases and J gave up 9 bases, with 18 bases separating them. The CDR3 has 15 residues. The CDR3 reads CAISDRLGGQVEQFF. DNA for the CDR3: TGTGCCATCAGTGATCGGTTGGGGGGGCAGGTTGAGCAGTTCTTC.

The J gene is TRBJ2-4, the V gene TRBV25-1; D gene ambiguous. Germline V lookup: CDR1 MGHDK, CDR2 SYGVNS. V was shortened by 6 bases and J by 1 base, with 13 bases between the two germline ends. This CDR3 region has 15 residues. The CDR3 DNA follows: TGTGCCAGCAGCGTAGCCCCCGGGGCCAAAAACATTCAGTACTTC. Residues: CASSVAPGAKNIQYF.

As concerns this clonotype: A much larger clone lies a single base off, so this may be a read error. This sequence joins TRBV4-1 and TRBJ1-6; D uncertain. V was shortened by 8 bases and J by 7 bases, with 12 bases between the two germline ends. The CDR3 covers 13 residues. Germline values: CDR1 MGHRA, CDR2 YSYEKL. CDR3 residues: CASGERENSPLHF. The CDR3 DNA sequence: TGCGCCAGCGGTGAAAGGGAAAATTCACCCCTCCACTTT.

This clonotype was observed once. The chain combines TRBV10-3 with TRBJ1-2, with 8 bases matching TRBD1. The CDR3 sequence is 17 residues long. The germline CDR1 and CDR2 sequences are ENHRY and SYGVKD. The V and J ends lost 10 bases and 8 bases, in that order; junction bases with no gene match: 24. The CDR3 coding sequence is TGTGCCACCACCTCGGACAGGGAGGTGAACACTGAAGGAGGCTACACCTTC. Protein sequence: CATTSDREVNTEGGYTF.

This clonotype was seen at least ten times. The J gene is TRBJ2-7, the V gene TRBV19; D is unclear. In germline, CDR1 is LNHDA, CDR2 SQIVND (reference sequence). V was shortened by 5 bases and J by 2 bases, with 13 bases between the two germline ends. The CDR3 has 14 residues. The CDR3 sequence: CASSRLDGAYEQYF. DNA of the CDR3: TGTGCCAGTAGTCGCCTCGACGGAGCCTACGAGCAGTACTTC.

CDR3 DNA: TGTGCCAGCAGTGAATTAGGGCAGGGGGTCGGCGAGCAGTACTTC. This translates into CASSELGQGVGEQYF. The chain uses TRBV6-1 and TRBJ2-7, with TRBD1 matching 7 bases. Germline V CDR1 and CDR2: MNHNS, SASEGT. The CDR3 has 15 residues. V trimming: 2 bases; J trimming: 6 bases; junction bases outside the gene matches: 10.

This clonotype was observed at least ten times. The chain couples TRBV14 to TRBJ2-5; 8 bases match TRBD1. The germline V gene has CDR1 SGHDN and CDR2 FVKESK. With 2 bases clipped from V and 2 bases from J, the junction kept 7 bases outside the gene matches. The CDR3 extends over 16 amino acids. CDR3 sequence reads: CASSQYHGTGQETQYF. The DNA for the CDR3 is TGTGCCAGCAGCCAATACCACGGGACAGGACAAGAGACCCAGTACTTC.

Notes on this clonotype: Being one base from a much bigger clone, this may be a read error. The chain links TRBV20-1 to TRBJ2-3, with 10 bases matching TRBD2. Germline V gene sequence: CDR1 DFQATT, CDR2 SNEGSKA (reference sequence). The CDR3 extends over 15 amino acids. The CDR3 is CSARDRTSGVDTQCF. The CDR3 DNA sequence: TGCAGTGCTAGAGATAGAACTAGCGGGGTAGATACGCAGTGTTTT.